This T cell receptor beta chain was observed in a study of T cell changes during pregnancy in multiple sclerosis (dated by TCRdb to between 2018 and 2020). For the wider study: The study examined how the T cell repertoire changed over the course of pregnancy in women with multiple sclerosis.

Looking up the germline V gene (reference sequence) yields CDR1 MNHEY and CDR2 SMNVEV. V ends up 9 bases short and J 3 bases short, with an unmatched junction base count of 10. The CDR3 measures 15 amino acids from cysteine to phenylalanine. The kept DNA is CDR3 alone, 45 bases in frame from the first base. About this clone itself: Its antigen is unknown. No per-base quality is available; no much larger clone lies one base away.

Libraries came from the immunoSEQ multiplex PCR assay. The clones in this table, taken by TCRdb from immuneACCESS, are in-frame only. Not every clone is retained; where verified, under half of the shortfall comes from an unresolved V gene, and the cause of the rest is unknown. Present in this sample are about 34,000 clones, about nine tenths of which were seen just once. The ten largest clones take up approximately 11% of the sample. The TCR was taken from a female donor with multiple sclerosis, enrolled in a pregnancy study. Sample: CD8+ T cells from peripheral blood mononuclear cells, taken before pregnancy. The chain is made from TRBV27 and TRBJ2-1, with 8 junctional bases fitting TRBD2. The sequence in DNA is TGTGCCAGTAGATTAGCGGGGTATGGCTACAATGAGCAGTTCTTC. It translates as CASRLAGYGYNEQFF.